The next 10 T cell receptor beta chains were all read from a single sample in a study of shared clonotypes between healthy human individuals. Method: immunoSEQ multiplex PCR; TCRdb's copy keeps in-frame clones and lacks some. This table has 2 million to 2.5 million clones, approximately 94% appearing once. Specimen: naive CD4+ T cells sorted from blood. Subset noted: CD45RA+ positively selected. The source is a man in his late teens or twenties in good health.

The rearrangement joins TRBV28 to TRBJ1-2; 9 bases align to TRBD1. With 3 bases clipped from V and 10 bases from J, the junction kept 9 bases outside the gene matches. CDR1 and CDR2 (germline): MDHEN, SYDVKM. The CDR3 totals 14 residues. CDR3 region: CASSFPNGQGTYTF. Written as DNA, the CDR3 is TGTGCCAGCAGTTTTCCCAATGGACAGGGGACCTACACCTTC.

V and J are TRBV5-5 and TRBJ1-1, with TRBD1 matching 9 bases. V was pared by 3 bases and J by 9 bases, with 15 bases of the junction left unmatched. Germline V gene data show CDR1 as SGHKS and CDR2 as YYEKEE (reference sequence). The CDR3 runs to 16 residues. The DNA for the CDR3 is TGTGCCAGCAGCTCCCTTACCGGACAGGGGCCCTTGAAAGCTTTCTTT. Its translation is CASSSLTGQGPLKAFF.

The chain employs TRBV5-4 and TRBJ2-2; the D call may be TRBD1 or TRBD2 (5 bases each). Trimming shortened V by 4 bases and J by 3 bases, and 13 bases separated the two germline ends. This CDR3 has 15 amino acids. CDR1 is SGHNT, CDR2 YYREEE, per germline (reference sequence). The CDR3: CASSLRDGYTGELFF. As DNA, the CDR3 is TGTGCCAGCAGCCTACGGGACGGCTACACCGGGGAGCTGTTTTTT.

J is TRBJ2-5 and V is TRBV5-4, with 7 bases aligning to TRBD2. V shed 6 bases, J shed 1 base, and the junction held 9 bases outside the gene matches. The CDR3 runs to 15 residues. Germline V gives CDR1 SGHNT, CDR2 YYREEE (reference sequence). This chain's CDR3 is CASTSRGGSQETQYF. CDR3 coding DNA: TGTGCCAGCACCTCTCGCGGCGGGAGCCAAGAGACCCAGTACTTC.

The rearrangement joins TRBV27 to TRBJ2-7, with 10 bases fitting TRBD2. Germline V gene lookup returns CDR1 MNHEY and CDR2 SMNVEV (reference sequence). The V and J ends lost 8 bases and 7 bases, in that order; junction bases with no gene match: 17. CDR3 length: 16 residues. The CDR3 is CASCQRSGLALTEQYF. The CDR3 DNA sequence: TGTGCCAGCTGCCAGAGATCGGGACTAGCGTTGACAGAGCAGTACTTC.

The V gene is TRBV4-3, the J gene TRBJ2-3; maybe TRBD2 (6 bases). Trimming removed 2 bases from V and 4 bases from J, with 16 bases in between. The length of the CDR3 is 16 residues. Per the germline V gene, CDR1 is LGHNA and CDR2 is YSLEER. The CDR3 nucleotides read TGCGCCAGCAGCCAACGGGGAGGAGATGGAGCAGATACGCAGTATTTT. Its translation: CASSQRGGDGADTQYF.

The chain links TRBV6-6 to TRBJ2-1; TRBD1 agrees at 7 bases. This CDR3 contains 13 residues. V was clipped by 7 bases and J by 7 bases; unmatched bases: 7. Germline lookup yields CDR1 MNHNY and CDR2 SVGAGI (reference sequence). The CDR3 nucleotides read TGTGCCAGCACTCAGACAGGGTGGAATGAGCAGTTCTTC. The encoded protein is CASTQTGWNEQFF.

The rearrangement joins TRBV2 to TRBJ1-1; D call uncertain. The V end lost 6 bases, the J end lost 0 bases, and 11 bases lay between the germline ends. CDR3 length: 14 residues. Germline CDR1 reads SNHLY; CDR2 reads FYNNEI. The chain's CDR3 is CASSADGLNTEAFF. The CDR3, as DNA: TGTGCCAGCAGCGCGGACGGCCTGAACACTGAAGCTTTCTTT.

The rearrangement joins TRBV6-6 to TRBJ1-2, with TRBD1 identical over 10 bases. CDR1 is MNHNY, CDR2 SVGAGI, per germline (reference sequence). CDR3 length: 13 residues. With V trimmed by 8 bases and J by 8 bases, 8 bases remained unmatched. CDR3 DNA: TGTGCCAGCCATAGACAGGGGGCAGGAGGCTACACCTTC. Its translation: CASHRQGAGGYTF.

The chain couples TRBV11-2 to TRBJ2-1, with 7 bases fitting TRBD2. Germline CDR1 and CDR2: SGHAT and FQNNGV. The CDR3 is 14 residues long. Trimming took 5 bases from V and 6 from J; bases not matched to a gene: 7. The CDR3 protein is CASSPREKLNEQFF. Here the CDR3 DNA reads TGTGCCAGCAGCCCGCGGGAGAAACTCAATGAGCAGTTCTTC. Full variable domain (rest looked up from reference TRBV11-2 and TRBJ2-1): EAGVAQSPRYKIIEKRQSVAFWCNPISGHATLYWYQQILGQGPKLLIQFQNNGVVDDSQLPKDRFSAERLKGVDSTLKIQPAKLEDSAVYLCASSPREKLNEQFFGPGTRLTVL.